Below, one TCR beta chain is given with its context. High-throughput TCR beta sequencing covered peripheral CD8+ and CD4+ T cells. Random hexamers were used to reverse transcribe an amount of roughly 0.5 to 1 ug RNA. TCRdb used MiXCR to reprocess the immunoSEQ multiplex PCR reads, holding one entry per CDR3 protein. The data show around 200,000 distinct CDR3 sequences, 85% to 95% seen once. Germline CDR1 is SGHRS and CDR2 is YFSETQ. Trimming cost V 3 bases and J 8 bases, with 14 bases left between them. CDR3 length: 14 residues. These data belong to a study of CD8 T cells in Susac syndrome. This sequence originates from a human donor with multiple sclerosis. The chain couples TRBV5-1 to TRBJ1-4, with D perhaps matching TRBD1 (6 bases). The source material was CD4+ T cells from PBMCs. CDR3 loop: CASSSWDTQEKLFF. The CDR3 nucleotides read TGCGCCAGCAGCTCGTGGGACACCCAGGAAAAACTGTTTTTT. The full variable domain, its missing parts supplied by reference TRBV5-1 and TRBJ1-4, is KAGVTQTPRYLIKTRGQQVTLSCSPISGHRSVSWYQQTPGQGLQFLFEYFSETQRNKGNFPGRFSGRQFSNSRSEMNVSTLELGDSALYLCASSSWDTQEKLFFGSGTQLSVL.